One and the same sample provided the 15 T cell receptor beta chains below, sequenced in a study of shared T cell receptors in the human thymus. TCRdb keeps only in-frame clones here, not all; method: immunoSEQ multiplex PCR. Of hundreds of thousands of clones listed, 70% to 90% were seen once; the top ten hold 0.0095% to 0.013%. This same sample was also part of a study on human thymus T cells.

The sequenced sample consisted of thymocytes. The receptor set was obtained from a girl less than two years old with a congenital heart defect.

This clone was counted only a few times. The chain uses TRBV19 and TRBJ2-1, with 15 bases fitting TRBD2. CDR1 and CDR2 from the germline V gene are LNHDA and SQIVND (reference sequence). CDR3 length equals 15 residues. V lost 7 bases and J lost 6; bases outside the gene matches: 4. The CDR3 sequence is CASTLGLAGGNEQFF. The CDR3 DNA reads TGTGCCAGTACTCTGGGACTAGCGGGGGGCAATGAGCAGTTCTTC.

J is TRBJ2-7 and V is TRBV5-1, with 9 bases identical to TRBD2. The CDR3 length is 17 residues. The J segment lost 5 bases and the V segment lost 3 bases, leaving 15 bases of the junction unmatched. Germline V lookup: CDR1 SGHRS, CDR2 YFSETQ. CDR3 bases: TGCGCCAGCAGCTGCGCTCAATGCGGGGGGGGTCGGGACGAGCAGTACTTC. Its protein is CASSCAQCGGGRDEQYF.

This chain joins TRBV5-1 and TRBJ2-3; 7 bases agree with TRBD2. Germline values: CDR1 SGHRS, CDR2 YFSETQ. The CDR3 is 18 amino acids. The ends lost 2 bases at V and 6 bases at J; junction bases unmatched: 18. CDR3: CASSFGRGVSSVADTQYF. The CDR3 DNA is TGCGCCAGCAGCTTTGGCCGGGGGGTGTCCTCCGTTGCGGATACGCAGTATTTT. The whole variable domain, filled in from reference TRBV5-1 and TRBJ2-3, reads KAGVTQTPRYLIKTRGQQVTLSCSPISGHRSVSWYQQTPGQGLQFLFEYFSETQRNKGNFPGRFSGRQFSNSRSEMNVSTLELGDSALYLCASSFGRGVSSVADTQYFGPGTRLTVL.

The chain combines TRBV6-5 with TRBJ1-1, with D tentatively TRBD1 (6 bases). Germline values: CDR1 MNHEY, CDR2 SVGAGI. The CDR3 consists of 13 residues. The V end was cut by 4 bases, the J end by 11 bases, with 17 bases between. The CDR3: CASSCTGTTAAFF. CDR3 sequence (DNA): TGTGCCAGCAGTTGCACCGGGACAACCGCGGCTTTCTTT.

The rearrangement uses TRBV10-3 and TRBJ2-2; 10 bases are shared with TRBD2. The CDR3 length is 18 residues. Germline CDR1 ENHRY, CDR2 SYGVKD. After removal of 5 bases from V and 2 bases from J, the junction contained 11 bases not matched to a gene. Here the CDR3 DNA reads TGTGCCATCAGTTTTTGGGCTAGCGGGGGAGGAAACACCGGGGAGCTGTTTTTT. It encodes CAISFWASGGGNTGELFF.

CDR3 in DNA: TGTGCCAGCAGGATCCGACACCTCCCCTATGGCTACACCTTC. Residues: CASRIRHLPYGYTF. This chain connects TRBV6-5 to TRBJ1-2; no definite D call. The V gene lost 6 bases and the J gene lost 4 bases, with 15 bases spanning the gap. Germline-derived CDR1 and CDR2 are MNHEY and SVGAGI. The CDR3 runs to 14 residues.

This clone was seen a few times. CDR3 region: CASSLGGQRNEQFF. CDR3 in DNA: TGTGCCAGCAGCTTGGGGGGACAAAGAAATGAGCAGTTCTTC. The chain links TRBV5-6 to TRBJ2-1; possibly TRBD1 for D (6 bases). Germline V lookup: CDR1 SGHDT, CDR2 YYEEEE. This CDR3 contains 14 residues. Trimming stripped 0 bases from V and 7 bases from J, with 11 bases between.

The chain couples TRBV7-8 to TRBJ1-4, with 11 bases that match TRBD1. CDR3 length: 19 amino acids. The trim removed 0 bases at V and 5 bases at J, leaving 11 bases unmatched. Germline CDR1 and CDR2: SGHVS and FQNEAQ. CDR3 nucleotide sequence: TGTGCCAGCAGCTTAGCACCCAGGGGAGGACAGGGGGCGAATGAAAAACTGTTTTTT. It yields the protein CASSLAPRGGQGANEKLFF.

This chain joins TRBV5-6 and TRBJ1-1, with TRBD1 matching over 8 bases. The CDR3 is 19 residues long. With 4 bases clipped from V and 5 bases from J, the junction kept 22 bases outside the gene matches. Germline assignment: CDR1 SGHDT and CDR2 YYEEEE. This CDR3 reads CASSPEQGAVTSHGTEAFF. CDR3 bases: TGTGCCAGCAGCCCGGAGCAGGGGGCAGTTACTTCCCACGGGACTGAAGCTTTCTTT.

V gene TRBV5-4 combines with J gene TRBJ1-2; 8 bases match TRBD1. Trimming removed 8 bases from V and 0 bases from J; junction bases left unmatched: 12. Germline-derived CDR1 and CDR2 are SGHNT and YYREEE (reference sequence). The CDR3 has 16 residues. The CDR3 reads CARGAPMGQANYGYTF. In DNA form, the CDR3 reads TGTGCCAGGGGAGCGCCGATGGGACAGGCTAACTATGGCTACACCTTC.

CDR3 in DNA: TGTGCCAGCAGAAACAGGGGGAGCTCTGGAAACACCATATATTTT. It encodes CASRNRGSSGNTIYF. This chain connects TRBV6-4 to TRBJ1-3, with TRBD1 matching over 8 bases. Germline V lookup: CDR1 MRHNA, CDR2 SNTAGT. This CDR3 is built from 15 residues. Trimming took 6 bases from V and 0 from J; bases not matched to a gene: 4.

The V and J genes are TRBV6-6 and TRBJ2-1; 9 positions match TRBD2. V shed 6 bases and J 6 bases; nucleotides not matched to a gene: 9. The CDR3 has 15 amino acids. Germline-derived CDR1 and CDR2 are MNHNY and SVGAGI (reference sequence). The CDR3 DNA follows: TGTGCCAGCAGAGAGGCGGGGGGGCCGGGCAATGAGCAGTTCTTC. Amino acids: CASREAGGPGNEQFF.

The rearrangement links TRBV7-9 to TRBJ2-3; TRBD2 aligns across 9 bases. The CDR3 extends over 14 amino acids. Germline loops: CDR1 SEHNR, CDR2 FQNEAQ (reference sequence). The V and J ends lost 10 bases and 1 base, in that order; junction bases with no gene match: 6. The CDR3, as DNA: TGTGCCAACTCGAGGACTAGCGGCACAGATACGCAGTATTTT. Encoded protein: CANSRTSGTDTQYF.

The chain employs TRBV27 and TRBJ1-1, with 10 bases fitting TRBD1. This CDR3 has 22 residues. Germline values: CDR1 MNHEY, CDR2 SMNVEV (reference sequence). Trimming cost V 8 bases and J 1 base; bases outside gene matches: 28. Here the CDR3 DNA reads TGTGCCAGCTCCGGGATTAGATTGCGGTTGACAGGGGGCGAGAAGAAGAACACTGAAGCTTTCTTT. Its protein is CASSGIRLRLTGGEKKNTEAFF.

This clone was seen more than once but under ten times. V gene TRBV6-5 combines with J gene TRBJ2-7; D remains ambiguous. V gave up 4 bases and J gave up 3 bases, with 4 bases separating them. The CDR3 totals 11 residues. Germline loops: CDR1 MNHEY, CDR2 SVGAGI. The CDR3 reads CASSFIYEQYF. CDR3 nucleotide sequence: TGTGCCAGCAGTTTCATCTACGAGCAGTACTTC.